This T cell receptor beta chain was obtained from a study of patients and donors after allogeneic stem cell transplantation. Each CDR3 protein is one row after TCRdb ran MiXCR on the RT-PCR reads. The sample holds 400,000 to 500,000 distinct CDR3 sequences, 16% seen once. CDR1 SEHNR and CDR2 FQNEAQ come from the germline V gene (reference sequence). The CDR3 length is 17 residues. The ends lost 1 base at V and 11 bases at J; junction bases unmatched: 12. This clonotype has just a few counts. Sequencing was performed on blood, either unsorted or a sorted T cell fraction (not recorded which). This rearrangement joins TRBV7-9 to TRBJ1-6, with 9 positions matching TRBD1. This receptor was identified in a human donor who was either an allogeneic HSCT recipient or a stem cell or donor lymphocyte infusion donor (not recorded which). It is not recorded whose cells these are; they may come from a transplant donor. CDR3 nucleotide sequence: TGTGCCAGCAGCTTAGTGCGATCCCGGGACAGGGTAGCACCCCTCCACTTT. This translates into CASSLVRSRDRVAPLHF.